These T cell receptor beta chains were read from a single sample in a study of T cells in Graves' hyperthyroidism and ophthalmopathy. TCRdb ran MiXCR on the multiplex PCR reads and lists one entry per CDR3 protein. Of about 520,000 distinct CDR3 sequences listed, 20% are singletons. Input material: blood. These receptor sequences come from a man aged 18 to 30 with Graves' hyperthyroidism. Both conserved end residues are part of each CDR3. A D gene is named only where the DNA matches it firmly. A clone size is listed for some rows: how often the clone was seen (once, few, many), or a class if it is expanded.

J gene: TRBJ1-2
clone size: -
D gene: -
V gene: TRBV12-3/TRBV12-4
CDR3 DNA: TGTGCCAGCGGTCAACAGGGTCGGAACTATGGCTACACCTTC
CDR3 protein: CASGQQGRNYGYTF

J gene: TRBJ1-2
clone size: -
D gene: -
V gene: TRBV27
CDR3 DNA: TGTGCCAGCAGTCCAAGGGAACACTATGGCTACACCTTC
CDR3 protein: CASSPREHYGYTF

J gene: TRBJ1-1
clone size: many
D gene: TRBD1
V gene: TRBV29-1
CDR3 DNA: TGCAGCGTCGGGGCGGACAGGGGATCCTCAAACACTGAAGCTTTCTTT
CDR3 protein: CSVGADRGSSNTEAFF

J gene: TRBJ1-2
clone size: many
D gene: -
V gene: TRBV29-1
CDR3 DNA: TGCAGCGTTGGAATTGCGGATTATGGCTACACCTTC
CDR3 protein: CSVGIADYGYTF

J gene: TRBJ1-2
clone size: few
D gene: -
V gene: TRBV28
CDR3 DNA: TGTGCCAGCAGTTTATCGTACTTCTATGGCTACACCTTC
CDR3 protein: CASSLSYFYGYTF

J gene: TRBJ1-1
clone size: few
D gene: -
V gene: TRBV14
CDR3 DNA: TGTGCCAGCAGCCGACACGGATTCGAAGCTTTCTTT
CDR3 protein: CASSRHGFEAFF

J gene: TRBJ2-5
clone size: many
D gene: TRBD1
V gene: TRBV19
CDR3 DNA: TGTGCCAGTAGCCCTACCGGGACAGGGGGCAGGGAGACCCAGTACTTC
CDR3 protein: CASSPTGTGGRETQYF

J gene: TRBJ1-2
clone size: few
D gene: -
V gene: TRBV3-1
CDR3 DNA: TGTGCCAGCAGCCAAGGTCAAGGGGCAGGGGCTTATGGCTACACCTTC
CDR3 protein: CASSQGQGAGAYGYTF

J gene: TRBJ1-5
clone size: many
D gene: -
V gene: TRBV28
CDR3 DNA: TGTGCCAGCAGTTTAGGGTCGGGGGGGGTGGTTCAGCCCCAGCATTTT
CDR3 protein: CASSLGSGGVVQPQHF

J gene: TRBJ1-1
clone size: -
D gene: -
V gene: TRBV30
CDR3 DNA: TGTGCCTGGAGTGCTACTACAGAGCTGAACACTGAAGCTTTCTTT
CDR3 protein: CAWSATTELNTEAFF

J gene: TRBJ2-2
clone size: many
D gene: -
V gene: TRBV19
CDR3 DNA: TGTGCCAGTACCCCGTTCGTTGGAGGGGAGCTGTTTTTT
CDR3 protein: CASTPFVGGELFF

J gene: TRBJ1-1
clone size: once
D gene: -
V gene: TRBV6-2/TRBV6-3
CDR3 DNA: TGTGCCAGCAGCTTTCCACCGTATACTGATGCTTTCTTT
CDR3 protein: CASSFPPYTDAFF

J gene: TRBJ2-2
clone size: few
D gene: -
V gene: TRBV9
CDR3 DNA: TGTGCCAGCAGCGTAGGGTGGTCCACCGGGGAGCTGTTTTTT
CDR3 protein: CASSVGWSTGELFF

J gene: TRBJ2-7
clone size: many
D gene: TRBD1
V gene: TRBV19
CDR3 DNA: TGTGCCAGTAGTGAGGGGGCCTACTACGAGCAGTACTTC
CDR3 protein: CASSEGAYYEQYF

J gene: TRBJ2-5
clone size: many
D gene: -
V gene: TRBV28
CDR3 DNA: TGTGCCAGCAGCTTAGGGGGAGAGCAAGAGACCCAGTACTTC
CDR3 protein: CASSLGGEQETQYF

J gene: TRBJ2-5
clone size: many
D gene: -
V gene: TRBV27
CDR3 DNA: TGTGCCAGCAGTTTATTGGCGAGACAAGAGACCCAGTACTTC
CDR3 protein: CASSLLARQETQYF